This TCR beta chain was documented in a study of graft-versus-host responses after intestinal transplantation. Study-level information: Anti-thymocyte globulin served as induction for all recipients, who then took tacrolimus and steroids for approximately three years.

The germline V gene encodes CDR1 SGDLS and CDR2 YYNGEE. Trimming removed 4 bases from V and 5 bases from J; junction bases left unmatched: 15. CDR3 length: 19 amino acids. Only one count was recorded for this clone. Its antigen is currently unknown. The assay was immunoSEQ multiplex PCR, and TCRdb's table has in-frame clones only and misses some. The table lists 62,000 or so clones, over 90% of them singletons. Specimen: unstimulated CD8+ T cells sorted from spleen or lymph node cells, collected before transplant. The receptor was derived from a human donor who was the organ donor for an intestinal transplant. The V gene is TRBV9, the J gene TRBJ2-1; 13 bases align to TRBD2. CDR3 DNA: TGTGCCAGCAGCTCGCCAGAAAGGACTAGCGGGAGACTTCACAATGAGCAGTTCTTC. Amino acid sequence: CASSSPERTSGRLHNEQFF.